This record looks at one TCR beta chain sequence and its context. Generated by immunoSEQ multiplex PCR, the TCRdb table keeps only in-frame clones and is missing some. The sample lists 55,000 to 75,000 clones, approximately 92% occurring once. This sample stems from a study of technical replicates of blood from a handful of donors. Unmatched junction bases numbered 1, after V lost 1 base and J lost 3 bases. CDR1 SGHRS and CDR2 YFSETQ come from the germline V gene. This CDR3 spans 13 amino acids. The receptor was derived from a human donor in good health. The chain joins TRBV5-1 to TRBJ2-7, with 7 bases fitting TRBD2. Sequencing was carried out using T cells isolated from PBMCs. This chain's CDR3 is CASSLTSVYEQYF. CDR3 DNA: TGCGCCAGCAGCTTGACTAGCGTCTACGAGCAGTACTTC.